This TCR beta chain was sequenced during a study of blood T cell repertoires in COVID-19. Deletions cut 3 bases from V and 3 bases from J, with 15 bases between. Germline CDR1 and CDR2: GTSNPN and SVGIG (reference sequence). The CDR3 runs to 15 residues. The protocol was immunoSEQ multiplex PCR, while the TCRdb copy is restricted to in-frame clones and leaves out a portion. This table holds about 210,000 clones, approximately 84% found once. Sample: peripheral blood. The origin of this receptor is a woman aged 45-65 years with active or convalescent COVID-19. This sequence joins TRBV30 and TRBJ1-3; unclear D gene. The CDR3: CAWRNGWRVGNTIYF. In DNA form, the CDR3 reads TGTGCCTGGAGAAACGGGTGGCGGGTTGGAAACACCATATATTTT.